One sample yielded the 14 T cell receptor beta chains listed below, sequenced in a study of blood T cell repertoires in COVID-19. The table came from immunoSEQ multiplex PCR; TCRdb's copy has only in-frame clones and leaves some out. The sample lists 65,000 to 70,000 clones, 75% to 80% occurring once. The sequenced sample consisted of peripheral blood. The receptors come from a human donor in a cohort sampled during active COVID-19.

The chain combines TRBV20-1 with TRBJ1-6; 8 nucleotides line up with TRBD1. Looked up from germline, CDR1 is DFQATT and CDR2 is SNEGSKA (reference sequence). Germline trimming cut 3 bases from V and 6 bases from J; bases unmatched to any gene: 7. This CDR3 spans 15 amino acids. CDR3 residues: CSASRQTGVNSPLHF. The CDR3 DNA is TGCAGTGCTAGTCGTCAGACAGGGGTTAATTCACCCCTCCACTTT.

V is TRBV28 and J is TRBJ2-7, with D possibly TRBD2 on 5 matching bases. Germline V gives CDR1 MDHEN, CDR2 SYDVKM. The V end lost 6 bases, the J end lost 7 bases, and 16 bases lay between the germline ends. This CDR3 contains 13 residues. The CDR3 is CASSRRVGSEQYF. CDR3 sequence (DNA): TGTGCCAGCAGCCGGCGGGTAGGGAGTGAGCAGTACTTC. Looking up the rest from reference TRBV28 and TRBJ2-7 gives the full variable domain: DVKVTQSSRYLVKRTGEKVFLECVQDMDHENMFWYRQDPGLGLRLIYFSYDVKMKEKGDIPEGYSVSREKKERFSLILESASTNQTSMYLCASSRRVGSEQYFGPGTRLTVT.

The rearrangement links TRBV10-3 to TRBJ1-6; D is possibly TRBD1 (6 bases). CDR3 length equals 15 residues. Trimming pared 6 bases from V and 7 bases from J, leaving 16 bases between. CDR1 and CDR2 from the germline V gene are ENHRY and SYGVKD. The CDR3 nucleotides are TGTGCCATCAGCGCTGACAGGCCCATAAATTCACCCCTCCACTTT. Translation gives CAISADRPINSPLHF.

This clone was detected only once. The chain uses TRBV11-3 and TRBJ2-7; 8 positions match TRBD2. Germline lookup yields CDR1 SGHNT and CDR2 YENEEA. This CDR3 comprises 15 residues. V lost 3 bases to trimming and J lost 2 bases; unmatched junction nucleotides: 6. The CDR3: CASSFGAGGAYEQYF. The CDR3 DNA reads TGTGCCAGCAGCTTCGGGGCGGGGGGCGCCTACGAGCAGTACTTC.

This clone was detected only once. The chain joins TRBV19 to TRBJ1-2; D unresolved. Germline V gives CDR1 LNHDA, CDR2 SQIVND (reference sequence). The CDR3 runs to 17 residues. V dropped 3 bases and J dropped 6 bases, with 23 bases sitting between them. The CDR3 coding sequence is TGTGCCAGTAGTATGGGAGCCCCGGGGTCGTATTTGGATGGCTACACCTTC. Encoded protein: CASSMGAPGSYLDGYTF.

The rearrangement joins TRBV19 to TRBJ1-4; D might be TRBD1 (6 bases). The CDR3 extends over 13 amino acids. Germline values: CDR1 LNHDA, CDR2 SQIVND (reference sequence). The ends were cut back, 3 bases at V and 11 bases at J, with 13 bases in the middle. The CDR3 DNA sequence: TGTGCCAGTAGTATGGACAGCTCAACGAAACTGTTTTTT. The encoded protein is CASSMDSSTKLFF.

This clone has only a few counts. The DNA for the CDR3 is TGTGCCAGCAGCTTTAGGAGGGGGGGCCAAGAGACCCAGTACTTC. It specifies CASSFRRGGQETQYF. The gene calls are TRBV5-8 and TRBJ2-5, with D tentatively TRBD2 (7 bases). CDR1 is SGHTS, CDR2 YDEGEE, per germline. Trimming took 2 bases from V and 1 from J, leaving 12 bases between them. CDR3 length: 15 amino acids.

The chain is built from TRBV5-1 and TRBJ2-5; TRBD1 matches at 10 bases. The CDR3 spans 15 residues. The junction had 10 bases not matched to a gene; V was cut back by 2 bases and J by 9 bases. Germline V CDR1 and CDR2: SGHRS, YFSETQ. As DNA, the CDR3 is TGCGCCAGCAGCTTAGGGACAGGGGTCGGGGTGGCCCAGTACTTC. This encodes CASSLGTGVGVAQYF.

The chain joins TRBV19 to TRBJ2-1, with TRBD2 matching over 13 bases. Losses at the gene ends were 3 bases for V and 0 bases for J; bases not matched to a gene: 17. Germline V CDR1 and CDR2: LNHDA, SQIVND (reference sequence). CDR3 length: 22 amino acids. The CDR3 bases are TGTGCCAGTAGTATCGCCCCACTAGCGGGAGGGCCCAGCGCCTCCTCCTACAATGAGCAGTTCTTC. This sequence encodes CASSIAPLAGGPSASSYNEQFF.

This clone was counted a single time. This rearrangement joins TRBV29-1 to TRBJ2-5; 11 nucleotides match TRBD2. The CDR3 sequence is 13 residues long. Per germline, CDR1 SQVTM and CDR2 ANQGSEA. Trimming removed 4 bases from V and 3 bases from J; junction bases left unmatched: 1. The CDR3 loop reads CSVGSGGEETQYF. As DNA, the CDR3 is TGCAGCGTTGGTAGCGGGGGGGAAGAGACCCAGTACTTC.

The rearrangement uses TRBV28 and TRBJ1-5; D is perhaps TRBD1 (5 bases). V was shortened by 6 bases and J by 11 bases, with 11 bases between the two germline ends. Germline CDR1 reads MDHEN; CDR2 reads SYDVKM. This CDR3 is 11 amino acids long. DNA of the CDR3: TGTGCCAGCAGCCCAGGGTCAACCCAGCATTTT. Protein: CASSPGSTQHF.

This clone appeared once. The V call is TRBV19, the J call TRBJ1-2; TRBD1 aligns across 7 bases. Germline lookup yields CDR1 LNHDA and CDR2 SQIVND (reference sequence). V lost 0 bases and J lost 7; bases outside the gene matches: 8. The CDR3 has 15 amino acids. The CDR3 reads CASSIDSWGTVGYTF. The CDR3 nucleotides are TGTGCCAGTAGTATAGATTCATGGGGGACAGTTGGCTACACCTTC.

V and J are TRBV19 and TRBJ1-2; D uncertain. The CDR3 loop spans 15 amino acids. The V gene's germline CDR1 is LNHDA and CDR2 SQIVND (reference sequence). The ends were cut back, 1 base at V and 4 bases at J, with 13 bases in the middle. The CDR3 nucleotides read TGTGCCAGTAGTATAGGGAGATTCGACGGCTATGGCTACACCTTC. This translates into CASSIGRFDGYGYTF.

The chain has TRBV7-9 and TRBJ1-2; D may be TRBD1 (5 bases). The germline V gene has CDR1 SEHNR and CDR2 FQNEAQ (reference sequence). This CDR3 comprises 14 residues. Trimming removed 3 bases from V and 7 bases from J, with 15 bases in between. The CDR3 spells CASSFYLGQGGYTF. DNA of the CDR3: TGTGCCAGCAGCTTCTATTTGGGGCAGGGTGGCTACACCTTC.